One and the same sample provided the 2 T cell receptor beta chains below, sequenced in a study of shared clonotypes between healthy human individuals. In the naive CD8 group, cells lacked CD45RO and were positively selected for CCR7, so terminally differentiated effector memory CD45RA+ cells were left out. Sequencing was performed with immunoSEQ multiplex PCR; in TCRdb, only in-frame clones are kept and a portion is missing. The data show about 700,000 clones, with 92% seen just once and roughly 22% held by the top ten. Sequencing was carried out using naive CD8+ T cells sorted from blood. The receptor set was obtained from a man between 25 and 39 years old in good health.

The chain employs TRBV7-8 and TRBJ2-1; possible D gene TRBD2, 5 bases. Germline V gene sequence: CDR1 SGHVS, CDR2 FQNEAQ. The CDR3 covers 17 residues. V was shortened by 5 bases and J by 9 bases, with 26 bases between the two germline ends. CDR3 in amino acids: CASSRRNGIKEVREQFF. CDR3 sequence (DNA): TGTGCCAGCAGCCGAAGAAACGGGATCAAGGAGGTACGTGAGCAGTTCTTC.

The chain combines TRBV7-9 with TRBJ2-5; 8 bases are a match to TRBD1. The length of the CDR3 is 16 residues. Germline V gives CDR1 SEHNR, CDR2 FQNEAQ (reference sequence). V was clipped by 5 bases and J by 5 bases; unmatched bases: 13. In DNA, the CDR3 is TGTGCCAGCAGCCTTCCCCTGGACAGGGAACGGGAGACCCAGTACTTC. This translates into CASSLPLDRERETQYF.